Shown below are 20 T cell receptor beta chains from a single sample sequenced in a study of blood T cell repertoires in COVID-19. Assay: immunoSEQ multiplex PCR; the TCRdb copy retains only in-frame clones and omits some. The table records about 130,000 clones, roughly 80% of them present only once. Sequencing was done on a sample of peripheral blood. These receptors all stem from a woman of 80 years or more with acute or convalescent COVID-19.

The J gene is TRBJ1-2, the V gene TRBV12-3 or TRBV12-4; TRBD1 matches 7 bases. The CDR3 totals 13 residues. With 8 bases clipped from V and 7 bases from J, the junction kept 10 bases outside the gene matches. The CDR3 sequence is CASLYTGAGGYTF. The CDR3 DNA reads TGTGCCAGCCTCTATACAGGGGCGGGTGGCTACACCTTC.

This clone showed up just a few times. The chain joins TRBV7-3 to TRBJ2-3, with 8 bases matching TRBD1. Unmatched junction bases numbered 7, after V lost 3 bases and J lost 5 bases. Germline V gene lookup returns CDR1 SGHTA and CDR2 FQGTGA. This CDR3 region has 15 residues. The CDR3 sequence is CASSFMSGGRDTQYF. The CDR3 coding sequence is TGTGCCAGCAGCTTTATGTCAGGGGGCCGAGATACGCAGTATTTT.

The chain is built from TRBV3-1 (or the pseudogene TRBV3-2) and TRBJ1-2; possibly TRBD1 for D (5 bases). Trimming took off 5 bases at V and 9 bases at J, with 16 bases between the two ends. Germline loops: CDR1 LGHDT, CDR2 YNNKEL (reference sequence). The CDR3 spans 13 residues. DNA of the CDR3: TGTGCCAGCAGCTTTACCACCGGGGGAAGCTACACCTTC. This gives the protein CASSFTTGGSYTF.

The chain couples TRBV19 to TRBJ2-4; no definite D call. The length of the CDR3 is 13 residues. Trimming took off 3 bases at V and 10 bases at J, with 13 bases between the two ends. In germline, CDR1 is LNHDA, CDR2 SQIVND (reference sequence). CDR3 DNA sequence: TGTGCCAGTAGTATGAGTCTGAAGCCTATTCAGTACTTC. Protein: CASSMSLKPIQYF.

V gene TRBV4-2 combines with J gene TRBJ2-5; 8 nucleotides align to TRBD2. Germline CDR1 LGHNA, CDR2 YNFKEQ. J gave up 5 bases and V 4 bases, and 9 bases lay outside the gene matches. This CDR3 contains 15 residues. The CDR3 reads CASSPSTSVRETQYF. The CDR3 DNA reads as TGTGCCAGCAGCCCTTCGACTAGCGTCCGGGAGACCCAGTACTTC.

The CDR3 loop is CASSSSLGGYEQYF. CDR3 DNA sequence: TGTGCCAGCAGTTCCAGCCTCGGGGGTTACGAGCAGTACTTC. This chain uses TRBV27 with TRBJ2-7, with D perhaps TRBD2 (6 bases). V was pared by 4 bases and J by 4 bases, with 14 bases between. This CDR3 region has 14 residues. Looked up from germline, CDR1 is MNHEY and CDR2 is SMNVEV (reference sequence).

The chain is built from TRBV3-1 (or the pseudogene TRBV3-2) and TRBJ1-1; 7 nucleotides line up with TRBD1. The J segment lost 2 bases and the V segment lost 4 bases, leaving 10 bases of the junction unmatched. The CDR3 is 16 residues long. CDR1 and CDR2 from the germline V gene are LGHDT and YNNKEL (reference sequence). This CDR3 is CASSRSGTAHNTEAFF. The CDR3, as DNA: TGTGCCAGCAGCCGTTCCGGGACAGCCCATAACACTGAAGCTTTCTTT.

The V and J genes are TRBV6-2 or TRBV6-3 and TRBJ2-1; the match to TRBD2 covers 12 bases. The CDR3 has 16 residues. Germline values: CDR1 MNHEY, CDR2 SVGEGT. V shed 5 bases and J 7 bases; nucleotides not matched to a gene: 9. CDR3 sequence: CASSHLTSGGYNEQFF. The CDR3 coding sequence is TGTGCCAGCAGTCATCTGACTAGCGGGGGATATAATGAGCAGTTCTTC.

This clone was picked up a small number of times. The V call is TRBV5-1, the J call TRBJ1-2, with TRBD1 as a possible D gene (5 bases). Deletions cut 4 bases from V and 3 bases from J, with 13 bases between. Germline V gene sequence: CDR1 SGHRS, CDR2 YFSETQ. This CDR3 has 14 amino acids. For the CDR3, the DNA is TGCGCCAGCAGCCTCAGACAGTTCGACTATGGCTACACCTTC. Residues: CASSLRQFDYGYTF. The entire variable domain, with the rest obtained from reference TRBV5-1 and TRBJ1-2, is as follows: KAGVTQTPRYLIKTRGQQVTLSCSPISGHRSVSWYQQTPGQGLQFLFEYFSETQRNKGNFPGRFSGRQFSNSRSEMNVSTLELGDSALYLCASSLRQFDYGYTFGSGTRLTVV.

The chain links TRBV11-2 to TRBJ1-2, with D possibly being TRBD1 (5 bases). Per the germline V gene, CDR1 is SGHAT and CDR2 is FQNNGV. The CDR3 consists of 14 residues. The V and J ends lost 4 bases and 4 bases respectively, with 13 bases between them. In DNA form, the CDR3 reads TGTGCCAGCAGCTCCGGGGGGGAGGGCTATGGCTACACCTTC. Protein: CASSSGGEGYGYTF.

The rearrangement uses TRBV6-5 and TRBJ1-5; 10 positions match TRBD1. The CDR3 is made up of 14 amino acids. V was pared by 8 bases and J by 5 bases, with 6 bases of the junction left unmatched. Per germline, CDR1 MNHEY and CDR2 SVGAGI. The CDR3 loop is CASSGTGVDQPQHF. CDR3 coding DNA: TGTGCCAGCTCAGGGACAGGGGTAGATCAGCCCCAGCATTTT.

V is TRBV5-1 and J is TRBJ2-6; no definite D call. The CDR3 covers 16 residues. From germline, CDR1 is SGHRS and CDR2 YFSETQ. The V end was cut by 4 bases, the J end by 0 bases, with 11 bases between. This CDR3 reads CASSARLFSGANVLTF. CDR3 DNA: TGCGCCAGCAGCGCCAGACTGTTCTCTGGGGCCAACGTCCTGACTTTC.

This chain joins TRBV2 and TRBJ1-5; perhaps TRBD1 as D (5 bases). Germline lookup yields CDR1 SNHLY and CDR2 FYNNEI. This CDR3 is 13 amino acids long. Trimming cost V 2 bases and J 11 bases, with 13 bases left between them. CDR3 region: CASSETGPRSQHF. The CDR3 DNA is TGTGCCAGCAGTGAAACAGGTCCCCGGTCCCAGCATTTT.

The chain recombines TRBV10-3 with TRBJ2-3; no firm D call. Germline CDR1 is ENHRY and CDR2 is SYGVKD. Between the trimmed V and J ends, which lost 3 bases and 1 base, there was a span of 5 bases. This CDR3 is 13 amino acids long. For the CDR3, the DNA is TGTGCCATCAGTGATCGGGGCACAGATACGCAGTATTTT. Protein product: CAISDRGTDTQYF.

The J gene is TRBJ2-1, the V gene TRBV9; D is uncertain. The CDR3 sequence is 19 residues long. Germline loops: CDR1 SGDLS, CDR2 YYNGEE. Trimming shortened V by 0 bases and J by 2 bases, and 21 bases separated the two germline ends. The CDR3 spells CASSVDLSGRQKPYNEQFF. CDR3 in DNA: TGTGCCAGCAGCGTAGACCTATCCGGCAGGCAAAAGCCCTACAATGAGCAGTTCTTC.

The chain has TRBV24-1 and TRBJ1-1; TRBD1 matches at 7 bases. The germline gives CDR1 KGHDR, CDR2 SFDVKD. J lost 5 bases, V lost 3 bases, and 5 bases had no gene match. This CDR3 spans 14 amino acids. Written as DNA, the CDR3 is TGTGCCACCAGTGATGCAGGGGGAGGTACTGAAGCTTTCTTT. Translation: CATSDAGGGTEAFF.

The V and J genes are TRBV7-8 and TRBJ2-3, with D possibly being TRBD1 (5 bases). CDR3 length: 15 amino acids. V shed 0 bases and J shed 1 base, with 8 bases lying between them. CDR1 is SGHVS, CDR2 FQNEAQ, per germline. The CDR3 DNA follows: TGTGCCAGCAGCTTAGCGGGGCCTCGCACAGATACGCAGTATTTT. Translated, it gives CASSLAGPRTDTQYF.

V and J are TRBV6-5 and TRBJ1-2; tentative D call: TRBD1 (6 bases). The germline gives CDR1 MNHEY, CDR2 SVGAGI. V was clipped by 6 bases and J by 6 bases, with 17 bases between them. The CDR3 loop spans 14 amino acids. CDR3 nucleotides: TGTGCCAGCAGGAGGGTGGGGGCAATGGATGGCTACACCTTC. Amino acid sequence: CASRRVGAMDGYTF.

The chain links TRBV9 to TRBJ2-5, with 10 nucleotides matching TRBD2. V was clipped by 3 bases and J by 1 base; unmatched bases: 6. Germline-derived CDR1 and CDR2 are SGDLS and YYNGEE. The CDR3 extends over 16 amino acids. The CDR3 sequence: CASSALSGGFQETQYF. The CDR3 DNA reads TGTGCCAGCAGCGCCCTTAGCGGGGGGTTCCAAGAGACCCAGTACTTC.

The V call is TRBV11-2, the J call TRBJ2-7; no clear D. Trimming took off 4 bases at V and 2 bases at J, with 9 bases between the two ends. This CDR3 has 13 amino acids. Germline CDR1 reads SGHAT; CDR2 reads FQNNGV. CDR3 amino acids: CASSSLRTYEQYF. In DNA, the CDR3 is TGTGCCAGCAGCTCGCTGAGGACCTACGAGCAGTACTTC.